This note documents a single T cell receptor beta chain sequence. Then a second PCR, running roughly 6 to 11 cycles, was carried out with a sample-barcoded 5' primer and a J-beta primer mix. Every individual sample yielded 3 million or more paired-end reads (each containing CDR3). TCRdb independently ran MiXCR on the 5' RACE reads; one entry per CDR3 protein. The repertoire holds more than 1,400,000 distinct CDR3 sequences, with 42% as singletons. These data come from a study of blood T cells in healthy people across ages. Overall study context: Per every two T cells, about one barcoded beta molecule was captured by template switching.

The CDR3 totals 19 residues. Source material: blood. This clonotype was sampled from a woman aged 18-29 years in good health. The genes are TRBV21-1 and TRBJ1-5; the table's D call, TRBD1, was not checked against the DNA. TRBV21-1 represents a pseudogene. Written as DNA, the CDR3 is TGTGCCAGCAGCAAAAAAGGGGTGCCCCTGGCCCGGGGGGGCCAGCCCCAGCATTTT. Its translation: CASSKKGVPLARGGQPQHF.